These 18 T cell receptor beta chains were sequenced from one sample in a study of blood T cell repertoires in COVID-19. Sequenced by immunoSEQ multiplex PCR; TCRdb stores in-frame clones only, minus some. The table lists 90,000 to 150,000 clones, roughly three quarters of them singletons. Sequenced input: peripheral blood. The receptors here all came from a woman over 75 with acute or convalescent COVID-19.

The rearrangement links TRBV5-6 to TRBJ1-2, with D possibly TRBD1 on 5 matching bases. V dropped 0 bases and J dropped 5 bases, with 11 bases sitting between them. Germline CDR1 reads SGHDT; CDR2 reads YYEEEE. The CDR3 contains 14 residues. CDR3 bases: TGTGCCAGCAGCTTGGGCCAGGGAAGGTATGGCTACACCTTC. Translation gives CASSLGQGRYGYTF.

The chain carries TRBV25-1 and TRBJ1-6; 7 nucleotides align to TRBD1. This CDR3 is built from 15 residues. Germline CDR1 MGHDK, CDR2 SYGVNS. Germline trimming cut 4 bases from V and 5 bases from J; bases unmatched to any gene: 5. CDR3 nucleotide sequence: TGTGCCAGCAGTGCATACAGGGGTAATAATTCACCCCTCCACTTT. Translation gives CASSAYRGNNSPLHF.

This sequence joins TRBV3-1 (or the pseudogene TRBV3-2) and TRBJ2-7; 8 bases agree with TRBD2. V trimming: 4 bases; J trimming: 7 bases; junction bases outside the gene matches: 9. The V gene's germline CDR1 is LGHDT and CDR2 YNNKEL (reference sequence). The CDR3 is 14 residues long. This CDR3 reads CASSRVAGSREQYF. The CDR3 DNA sequence: TGTGCCAGCAGCCGGGTAGCGGGGTCGCGGGAGCAGTACTTC.

This chain connects TRBV5-4 to TRBJ1-1; the match to TRBD1 covers 8 bases. The length of the CDR3 is 13 residues. Looked up from germline, CDR1 is SGHNT and CDR2 is YYREEE (reference sequence). With 2 bases clipped from V and 5 bases from J, the junction kept 2 bases outside the gene matches. The CDR3 coding sequence is TGTGCCAGCAGCTTCACAGGGGGAACTGAAGCTTTCTTT. This codes for CASSFTGGTEAFF.

This sequence joins TRBV19 and TRBJ1-3; 8 bases are a match to TRBD1. This CDR3 has 17 residues. The J segment lost 0 bases and the V segment lost 1 base, leaving 5 bases of the junction unmatched. Germline CDR1 reads LNHDA; CDR2 reads SQIVND (reference sequence). The CDR3 DNA reads TGTGCCAGTAGTATAGGACAGGGGATTACCTCTGGAAACACCATATATTTT. Its translation is CASSIGQGITSGNTIYF.

The chain employs TRBV7-9 and TRBJ1-1, with 10 bases fitting TRBD1. The germline CDR1 and CDR2 sequences are SEHNR and FQNEAQ (reference sequence). The V gene end was trimmed by 5 bases and the J gene end by 6 bases; junction bases not matched to a gene: 18. The CDR3 spans 18 residues. This chain's CDR3 is CASSTNPGQGPLEAEAFF. In DNA form, the CDR3 reads TGTGCCAGCAGCACCAATCCGGGACAGGGGCCTCTAGAAGCTGAAGCTTTCTTT. The full variable domain, completed using reference TRBV7-9 and TRBJ1-1, is DTGVSQNPRHKITKRGQNVTFRCDPISEHNRLYWYRQTLGQGPEFLTYFQNEAQLEKSRLLSDRFSAERPKGSFSTLEIQRTEQGDSAMYLCASSTNPGQGPLEAEAFFGQGTRLTVV.

This clone was counted once. The chain couples TRBV2 to TRBJ1-2; TRBD1 aligns across 7 bases. The ends lost 4 bases at V and 5 bases at J; junction bases unmatched: 10. Germline V lookup: CDR1 SNHLY, CDR2 FYNNEI. The CDR3 consists of 15 residues. The CDR3 coding sequence is TGTGCCAGCAGTGTAAGGACAGGAGAGAGTTATGGCTACACCTTC. This gives the protein CASSVRTGESYGYTF.

The rearrangement joins TRBV2 to TRBJ1-5; D may be TRBD1 (5 bases). Looked up from germline, CDR1 is SNHLY and CDR2 is FYNNEI. The CDR3 contains 16 residues. V dropped 4 bases and J dropped 0 bases, with 13 bases sitting between them. CDR3 region: CASSGRGRDSNQPQHF. The CDR3 region has the DNA TGTGCCAGCAGTGGGCGGGGGAGGGATAGCAATCAGCCCCAGCATTTT.

This chain joins TRBV6-4 and TRBJ1-1; TRBD1 aligns across 7 bases. The V gene's germline CDR1 is MRHNA and CDR2 SNTAGT. J lost 1 base, V lost 6 bases, and 5 bases had no gene match. The CDR3 runs to 14 residues. CDR3 in DNA: TGTGCCAGCAGAGGGACAGACTCGAACACTGAAGCTTTCTTT. Translating it yields CASRGTDSNTEAFF.

Note on this clone: Additional DNA sequences in this sample encode the identical CDR3. The chain couples TRBV4-2 to TRBJ2-1; D is ambiguous. Germline CDR1 is LGHNA and CDR2 is YNFKEQ. The CDR3 extends over 13 amino acids. Trimming removed 0 bases at V and 7 bases at J, with 7 bases between. CDR3 residues: CASSQDRVNEQFF. DNA of the CDR3: TGTGCCAGCAGCCAAGATCGGGTGAATGAGCAGTTCTTC.

The chain employs TRBV30 and TRBJ2-2, with 9 bases matching TRBD2. Germline assignment: CDR1 GTSNPN and CDR2 SVGIG (reference sequence). There are 17 residues in the CDR3. The ends lost 0 bases at V and 9 bases at J; junction bases unmatched: 14. The CDR3 spells CAWSVGLAGNPGWELFF. The CDR3 nucleotides read TGTGCCTGGAGTGTCGGTCTAGCGGGGAACCCGGGTTGGGAGCTGTTTTTT.

This chain connects TRBV5-1 to TRBJ2-3; D remains unclear. CDR1 and CDR2 from the germline V gene are SGHRS and YFSETQ. This CDR3 region has 13 residues. Trimming shortened V by 0 bases and J by 3 bases, and 5 bases separated the two germline ends. The CDR3, as DNA: TGCGCCAGCAGCTTGGGGGCGACAGATACGCAGTATTTT. Translating it yields CASSLGATDTQYF.

This clone has at least ten counts. The chain is built from TRBV2 and TRBJ2-1, with D maybe TRBD2 (5 bases). This CDR3 comprises 14 residues. CDR1 SNHLY and CDR2 FYNNEI come from the germline V gene. Between the trimmed V and J ends, which lost 6 bases and 0 bases, there was a span of 9 bases. The CDR3 here is CASRAGSSYNEQFF. CDR3 nucleotides: TGTGCCAGCAGGGCGGGTAGCTCCTACAATGAGCAGTTCTTC.

The chain couples TRBV28 to TRBJ1-4; D gene uncertain. Germline CDR1 is MDHEN and CDR2 is SYDVKM. CDR3 size: 12 residues. With 11 bases removed from V and 5 bases from J, the gap between germline ends came to 12 bases. CDR3 in amino acids: CAGGRLNEKLFF. CDR3 DNA: TGTGCCGGAGGCAGACTGAATGAAAAACTGTTTTTT.

The chain has TRBV6-5 and TRBJ1-5; TRBD1 matches at 7 bases. V was clipped by 6 bases and J by 13 bases; unmatched bases: 12. Germline values: CDR1 MNHEY, CDR2 SVGAGI. The CDR3 spans 13 residues. In DNA form, the CDR3 reads TGTGCCAGCAGCCCCGGGGTTGGACAGGATCAGCATTTT. Translated, it gives CASSPGVGQDQHF.

The chain links TRBV9 to TRBJ1-4, with 9 bases matching TRBD1. J gave up 7 bases and V 4 bases, and 8 bases lay outside the gene matches. CDR1 is SGDLS, CDR2 YYNGEE, per germline. The CDR3 runs to 15 residues. CDR3 protein: CASSPRTGESEKLFF. DNA for the CDR3: TGTGCCAGCAGCCCCCGGACAGGGGAGAGTGAAAAACTGTTTTTT.

The chain recombines TRBV4-2 with TRBJ2-1; TRBD2 aligns across 7 bases. This CDR3 is 17 amino acids long. The J segment lost 0 bases and the V segment lost 0 bases, leaving 5 bases of the junction unmatched. The germline gives CDR1 LGHNA, CDR2 YNFKEQ. For the CDR3, the DNA is TGTGCCAGCAGCCAAGAAGGACGGACTAGCTCCTACAATGAGCAGTTCTTC. Translating gives CASSQEGRTSSYNEQFF.

This sequence joins TRBV9 and TRBJ2-3, with D maybe TRBD1 (6 bases). This CDR3 comprises 14 residues. Germline V lookup: CDR1 SGDLS, CDR2 YYNGEE. V lost 0 bases and J 6 bases, leaving 11 bases between the germline ends. In DNA, the CDR3 is TGTGCCAGCAGCGTAGCCCCCAGGGGTGATACGCAGTATTTT. Protein product: CASSVAPRGDTQYF.